This T cell receptor beta chain was profiled in a study of cytomegalovirus exposure and HLA in healthy donors. Study results and limitations: Among the sequence variants, a highly shared cluster was likely an artifact of sequencing. A later analysis, which compared TCR beta chains of equal frequency, found the HLA-associated ones more clonally expanded. Excluded: some indistinguishable V segments such as TRBV6-2 and TRBV6-3.

This CDR3 has 8 residues. From germline, CDR1 is DFQATT and CDR2 SNEGSKA (reference sequence). Details on this clone: What it binds is not known. One end of the junction fails to match germline, which may point to a read error.

Use of 60 Vbeta and 13 Jbeta primers characterized the PCR. Sequenced by immunoSEQ multiplex PCR; TCRdb stores in-frame clones only, minus some. The table has 95,000 to 150,000 clones, about 68% seen once. V and J are TRBV20-1 and TRBJ1-2; D remains ambiguous. This TCR came from a man aged 35 to 55 in good health and CMV-seropositive. Sequenced sample: PBMCs. The CDR3 sequence is CSARDHPF. Written as DNA, the CDR3 is TGCAGTGCTAGAGACCATCCCTTC.